The present TCR beta chain was sequenced within a study of CD8 T cells in ankylosing spondylitis. CDR1 and CDR2 from the germline V gene are MNHEY and SVGAGI. This CDR3 contains 16 residues. V lost 2 bases to trimming and J lost 2 bases, with 15 bases between them. Study results and limitations: It appeared that ankylosing spondylitis blood was characterized by a TCR beta motif of 8 or 9 highly homologous variants. As for the disease-linked clones, they showed a CD8+ phenotype and occurred at relatively low frequencies in peripheral blood. Reports say disease-linked clones showed up significantly more in matched ankylosing spondylitis synovial fluid.

Turning to this clonotype: Its cognate antigen is unknown.

TCRdb re-called the 5' RACE reads through MiXCR, storing one row per CDR3 protein. The sample has hundreds of thousands of distinct CDR3 sequences; around 25% are singletons. The TCR originated in a male donor with ankylosing spondylitis or in good health (not recorded which). The J gene is TRBJ1-2, the V gene TRBV6-5; TRBD1 might be the D (5 bases). The specimen sequenced was blood, either unsorted or a sorted T cell fraction (not recorded which). CDR3 amino acids: CASSYTIRESNYGYTF. The CDR3 bases are TGTGCCAGCAGTTACACGATCAGGGAATCCAACTATGGCTACACCTTC.